These T cell receptor beta chains were read from a single sample in a study of CD8 T cells in Susac syndrome. TCRdb analysed the immunoSEQ multiplex PCR reads with MiXCR anew, one entry per CDR3 protein. This sample has hundreds of thousands of distinct CDR3 sequences; 65% to 90% occur once, and the top ten carry around 0.21%. The sequencing sample was made of CD8+ T cells from PBMCs. These TCRs come from a human donor with multiple sclerosis. Each CDR3 is given with its conserved first and last residue. D genes are given only for firm matches. Some rows mark clone size as missing; the rest say once, few, many or name a class of expanded clone.

clone_size,d_call,v_call,j_call,cdr3_nt,cdr3_aa
.,.,TRBV30,TRBJ1-2,TGTGCCTGGAGTGTACCTCGGGACCAAGAGGTCTATGGCTACACCTTC,CAWSVPRDQEVYGYTF
.,.,TRBV6-5,TRBJ2-7,TGTGCCAGCAGTTACCCGGGGCGCGAGCAGTACTTC,CASSYPGREQYF
.,TRBD2,TRBV11-2,TRBJ2-2,TGTGCCAGCAGCTGGATACTAGCGGGAGTTCCCACCGGGGAGCTGTTTTTT,CASSWILAGVPTGELFF
.,.,TRBV7-9,TRBJ2-2,TGTGCCAGCGCCTCGGGGTGGAACACCGGGGAGCTGTTTTTT,CASASGWNTGELFF
.,.,TRBV6-5,TRBJ2-5,TGTGCCAGCAGTTACTCGCAGAACCAAGAGACCCAGTACTTC,CASSYSQNQETQYF
few,TRBD2,TRBV3-1,TRBJ2-3,TGTGCCAGCAGCCAAAATCGACTAGCGGATGATATTAGCACAGATACGCAGTATTTT,CASSQNRLADDISTDTQYF
.,.,TRBV28,TRBJ2-7,TGTGCCAGCAGTCCGACCAGGGAGACTCTTCGCTACGAGCAGTACTTC,CASSPTRETLRYEQYF
.,.,TRBV6-1,TRBJ2-1,TGTGCCAGCAGTCTAAGGAGGGGGAGCTCCTACAATGAGCAGTTCTTC,CASSLRRGSSYNEQFF
.,.,TRBV29-1,TRBJ1-1,TGCAGCGTGATACAGGGACCTGAAGCTTTCTTT,CSVIQGPEAFF
.,.,TRBV4-1,TRBJ1-5,TGCGCCAGCAGCCAAGTACAGGGAGGGGGTCAGCCCCAGCATTTT,CASSQVQGGGQPQHF
.,TRBD2,TRBV7-2,TRBJ2-7,TGTGCCAGCAGCAAAAAGGGACTAGCGGGCTACGAGCAGTACTTC,CASSKKGLAGYEQYF
.,.,TRBV5-1,TRBJ2-3,TGCGCCAGCAGCTTGACCCCGGTCAGGGTCGATACGCAGTATTTT,CASSLTPVRVDTQYF
.,TRBD1,TRBV5-6,TRBJ1-1,TGTGCCAGCAGCCATGGGACAGGCAGTGAAGCTTTCTTT,CASSHGTGSEAFF
.,TRBD1,TRBV29-1,TRBJ2-1,TGCAGCGTTGCGGACAGGGCAATTCGGAATGAGCAGTTCTTC,CSVADRAIRNEQFF
.,.,TRBV6-5,TRBJ1-2,TGTGCCAGCTCGGGGCACTATGGCTACACCTTC,CASSGHYGYTF
.,TRBD2,TRBV4-2,TRBJ2-7,TGTGCCAGCAGCCAGGCGGGAGGGCCCCACGAGCAGTACTTC,CASSQAGGPHEQYF
.,.,TRBV2,TRBJ1-2,TGTGCCAGCAGTGAGACCTCGTGGGGTGCTCGGGGGGCAAACGTGGGGAGCTATGGCTACACCTTC,CASSETSWGARGANVGSYGYTF
.,.,TRBV28,TRBJ2-4,TGTGCCAGCAGCAAAGGGGTAGCCAAAAACATTCAGTACTTC,CASSKGVAKNIQYF
.,.,TRBV4-3,TRBJ2-7,TGCGCCAGCAGCCAATCGGACGGAGGCGAGCAGTACTTC,CASSQSDGGEQYF
few,TRBD2,TRBV6-5,TRBJ2-4,TGTGCCAGCAGTTTGACTAGCGGGATAGCCAAAAACATTCAGTACTTC,CASSLTSGIAKNIQYF
.,.,TRBV24-1,TRBJ1-1,TGTGCCACCAAAGGAATGGGGAACACTGAAGCTTTCTTT,CATKGMGNTEAFF
.,.,TRBV19,TRBJ2-4,TGTGCCAGTGGTCCCGGGCCGACCAAAAACATTCAGTACTTC,CASGPGPTKNIQYF
once,.,TRBV10-3,TRBJ1-4,TGTGCCATCAGTGAGTCCAGGGCGGTGACTGAAAAACTGTTTTTT,CAISESRAVTEKLFF
once,.,TRBV27,TRBJ2-3,TGTGCCAGCAGTTTATCGGCCGAAAAAGATACGCAGTATTTT,CASSLSAEKDTQYF
.,.,TRBV28,TRBJ1-4,TGTGCCAGCAGTTTATTGAGGTGGGAAAAACTGTTTTTT,CASSLLRWEKLFF
.,TRBD2,TRBV29-1,TRBJ2-1,TGCAGCGTTGAAGGGACTAGCAGTTACAATGAGCAGTTCTTC,CSVEGTSSYNEQFF